Reported below is one TCR beta chain. The TCRbeta library incorporated unique molecular identifiers. MiXCR, run by TCRdb on the PCR reads, gives a single entry per CDR3 protein. The table has about 610,000 distinct CDR3 sequences, 10% seen once. This specimen comes from a study of T-cell reconstitution after alpha-beta-depleted transplantation in children. Germline CDR1 is DFQATT and CDR2 is SNEGSKA (reference sequence). The trim removed 3 bases at V and 0 bases at J, leaving 5 bases unmatched. The CDR3 runs to 14 residues. V is TRBV20-1 and J is TRBJ2-7; 7 bases are shared with TRBD2. The sequence was collected from a human donor who donated a stem cell graft to a child with acute myeloid leukemia. The sequences come from PBMCs from the stem cell graft donor, collected from the stem cell graft. The CDR3 nucleotides are TGCAGTGCTAGCGCTAGCGGAGTCTCCTACGAGCAGTACTTC. It is translated as CSASASGVSYEQYF.